Shown below are 14 T cell receptor beta chains from a single sample sequenced in a study of blood T cell repertoires in COVID-19. The data were produced by immunoSEQ multiplex PCR, yet TCRdb's version contains in-frame clones alone and is incomplete. The repertoire holds over 50,000 clones, with more than 70% as singletons. The source material was peripheral blood. These receptors all come from a man aged 55 to 70 with COVID-19, enrolled during active disease.

The CDR3 is CATSDGRQADNEQFF. CDR3 DNA: TGTGCCACCAGTGATGGCCGACAGGCGGACAATGAGCAGTTCTTC. The chain combines TRBV24-1 with TRBJ2-1, with D perhaps TRBD1 (6 bases). Looked up from germline, CDR1 is KGHDR and CDR2 is SFDVKD. The CDR3 is made up of 15 amino acids. Trimming cost V 3 bases and J 5 bases, with 13 bases left between them.

This clone was seen many times. The rearrangement joins TRBV7-3 to TRBJ2-3; D not resolved. From germline, CDR1 is SGHTA and CDR2 FQGTGA. The CDR3 contains 15 residues. Trimming removed 1 base from V and 0 bases from J, with 8 bases in between. The CDR3 nucleotides read TGTGCCAGCAGCTTAAATAGCCCTAGCACAGATACGCAGTATTTT. It specifies CASSLNSPSTDTQYF.

The chain has TRBV29-1 and TRBJ1-1, with 7 bases aligning to TRBD1. Trimming at V came to 8 bases and at J to 1 base, leaving 10 bases not matched to a gene. Germline lookup yields CDR1 SQVTM and CDR2 ANQGSEA. The CDR3 totals 14 residues. CDR3 loop: CSPLRGASNTEAFF. CDR3 coding DNA: TGCAGCCCACTCAGGGGGGCATCGAACACTGAAGCTTTCTTT.

The J gene is TRBJ2-3, the V gene TRBV5-1, with TRBD1 as a possible D gene (6 bases). V lost 4 bases and J 6 bases, leaving 15 bases between the germline ends. The germline CDR1 and CDR2 sequences are SGHRS and YFSETQ. The CDR3 runs to 14 residues. The CDR3 bases are TGCGCCAGCAGCCCTGGACAGAGGCTTGATACGCAGTATTTT. Residues: CASSPGQRLDTQYF.

The chain joins TRBV2 to TRBJ1-2; tentatively, D is TRBD1 (5 bases). In germline, CDR1 is SNHLY, CDR2 FYNNEI. V was pared by 8 bases and J by 10 bases, with 17 bases between. The CDR3 extends over 12 amino acids. This CDR3 reads CASSGSGRDYTF. The CDR3 nucleotides read TGTGCCAGCTCGGGGTCAGGGAGGGACTACACCTTC. Combining the CDR3 with reference TRBV2 and TRBJ1-2 gives the whole variable domain EPEVTQTPSHQVTQMGQEVILRCVPISNHLYFYWYRQILGQKVEFLVSFYNNEISEKSEIFDDQFSVERPDGSNFTLKIRSTKLEDSAMYFCASSGSGRDYTFGSGTRLTVV.

CDR3 DNA sequence: TGCAGCGTTGCTTGGACAGGGGAAGCCGAGCAGTACTTC. Translating it yields CSVAWTGEAEQYF. V usage is TRBV29-1 and J usage is TRBJ2-7; 9 bases fit TRBD1. The CDR3 is 13 amino acids. J gave up 6 bases and V 4 bases, and 7 bases lay outside the gene matches. The germline V gene has CDR1 SQVTM and CDR2 ANQGSEA.

Here the CDR3 reads CASTGTDNSPLHF. DNA for the CDR3: TGTGCCAGCACCGGGACAGACAATTCACCCCTCCACTTT. This chain links TRBV6-4 with TRBJ1-6, with 7 positions matching TRBD1. This CDR3 comprises 13 residues. V lost 7 bases, J lost 7 bases, and 4 bases stayed unmatched. Germline CDR1 MRHNA, CDR2 SNTAGT.

This clone was recorded once. This chain links TRBV7-7 with TRBJ1-6; a weak D match, TRBD1 (6 bases). The germline V gene has CDR1 SSHAT and CDR2 FNYEAQ (reference sequence). CDR3 length: 22 amino acids. Trimming removed 1 base at V and 0 bases at J, with 25 bases between. The CDR3 coding sequence is TGTGCCAGCAGCTTAGATTGGCGGGAGACAGGAGTTTTTAGCTCCTATAATTCACCCCTCCACTTT. This gives the protein CASSLDWRETGVFSSYNSPLHF.

This rearrangement joins TRBV20-1 to TRBJ2-7, with a weak D call TRBD2 (6 bases). Per the germline V gene, CDR1 is DFQATT and CDR2 is SNEGSKA (reference sequence). Trimming removed 3 bases from V and 2 bases from J, with 20 bases in between. CDR3 length: 16 residues. CDR3 bases: TGCAGTGCTAGTCCACTGGGGCGGGAAGAGACCTACGAGCAGTACTTC. This sequence encodes CSASPLGREETYEQYF.

The chain has TRBV30 and TRBJ1-5, with D unresolved. Trimming took off 1 base at V and 2 bases at J, with 12 bases between the two ends. The germline CDR1 and CDR2 sequences are GTSNPN and SVGIG (reference sequence). CDR3 length: 15 amino acids. The CDR3 is CAWSAPGIGNQPQHF. CDR3 coding DNA: TGTGCCTGGAGTGCCCCGGGGATAGGCAATCAGCCCCAGCATTTT.

As regards this clone: Other DNA sequences within the sample encode an identical CDR3. The chain employs TRBV11-3 and TRBJ2-1; 13 bases agree with TRBD2. The CDR3 covers 16 residues. Germline V lookup: CDR1 SGHNT, CDR2 YENEEA. Trimming took 4 bases from V and 2 from J; bases not matched to a gene: 2. This chain's CDR3 is CASSSGTSGAYNEQFF. The CDR3 DNA reads as TGTGCCAGCAGCTCAGGGACTAGCGGGGCCTACAATGAGCAGTTCTTC. Filled out from reference TRBV11-3 and TRBJ2-1, the complete variable domain reads EAGVVQSPRYKIIEKKQPVAFWCNPISGHNTLYWYLQNLGQGPELLIRYENEEAVDDSQLPKDRFSAERLKGVDSTLKIQPAELGDSAVYLCASSSGTSGAYNEQFFGPGTRLTVL.

The V call is TRBV10-3, the J call TRBJ2-7, with TRBD1 matching over 10 bases. CDR3 length: 14 residues. The ends lost 10 bases at V and 3 bases at J; junction bases unmatched: 9. The germline V gene has CDR1 ENHRY and CDR2 SYGVKD. The CDR3 loop is CATGPGQGHYEQYF. The CDR3 DNA is TGTGCCACAGGGCCGGGACAGGGGCACTACGAGCAGTACTTC.

The CDR3 DNA reads as TGCAGCGTTCGTTCCTACGAGCAGTACTTC. Its protein is CSVRSYEQYF. The chain is built from TRBV29-1 and TRBJ2-7; D uncertain. The V gene lost 5 bases and the J gene lost 1 base, with 3 bases spanning the gap. This CDR3 spans 10 amino acids. CDR1 is SQVTM and CDR2 is ANQGSEA in the germline V gene.

The chain couples TRBV9 to TRBJ2-1; D is possibly TRBD2 (6 bases). CDR1 is SGDLS and CDR2 is YYNGEE in the germline V gene. V was pared by 0 bases and J by 7 bases, with 17 bases between. The CDR3 loop spans 16 amino acids. CDR3 in amino acids: CASSVEPALAINEQFF. CDR3 bases: TGTGCCAGCAGCGTAGAACCGGCCCTAGCGATTAATGAGCAGTTCTTC.